This T cell receptor beta chain was recovered during a study of T cell clonality in common variable immunodeficiency. Whole-study findings and limits: Fewer deletions and N-nucleotide insertions were reportedly seen in common variable immunodeficiency TCR beta sequences.

Some clones are missing from TCRdb's copy, which holds only in-frame ones; the method was immunoSEQ multiplex PCR. The sample contains 25,000 to 35,000 clones, none of them singletons. This clone turned up a few times. Its antigen is still unknown. The observed sequence ends 3 residues before the CDR3 terminus, with the missing tail filled in from the germline J gene. The CDR3 extends over 16 amino acids. Looked up from germline, CDR1 is KGHSH and CDR2 is LQKENI. Losses at the gene ends were 3 bases for V and 7 bases for J; bases not matched to a gene: 14. The sequencing sample was made of peripheral blood mononuclear cells. This chain connects TRBV18 to TRBJ1-2; the match to TRBD1 covers 7 bases. The receptor comes from a human donor with common variable immunodeficiency. CDR3 bases read: TGTGCCAGCTCACCGGGACAGTCTACCCTCATCCCTGGC. Its protein product is CASSPGQSTLIPG. From start to end, the CDR3 is CASSPGQSTLIPGYTF.